Following are 32 T cell receptor beta chains from one sample sequenced in a study of control samples from healthy donors and cancer patients. TCRdb keeps only in-frame clones here, not all; method: immunoSEQ multiplex PCR. The sample has around 140,000 clones, approximately 92% seen once. Sequences were obtained from blood. These receptors all stem from a woman in her fifties or sixties in good health.

The rearrangement uses TRBV29-1 and TRBJ2-1, with TRBD2 identical over 12 bases. The CDR3 has 19 amino acids. The junction had 21 bases not matched to a gene; V was cut back by 7 bases and J by 5 bases. Per the germline V gene, CDR1 is SQVTM and CDR2 is ANQGSEA. DNA of the CDR3: TGCAGCGCCTTTGAGGCCCGGCTAGCGGGAGGGCGGGGGGACAATGAGCAGTTCTTC. Residues: CSAFEARLAGGRGDNEQFF.

The V call is TRBV6-6, the J call TRBJ2-1; the D gene is possibly TRBD1 (6 bases). Per the germline V gene, CDR1 is MNHNY and CDR2 is SVGAGI (reference sequence). The CDR3 runs to 18 residues. Between the trimmed V and J ends, which lost 5 bases and 0 bases, there was a span of 20 bases. The CDR3 sequence is CASSHAVGADSSYNEQFF. The CDR3 DNA reads TGTGCCAGCAGTCACGCCGTGGGGGCCGATAGCTCCTACAATGAGCAGTTCTTC.

V and J are TRBV6-5 and TRBJ2-7, with 12 bases fitting TRBD2. This CDR3 is 16 amino acids long. V lost 0 bases, J lost 2 bases, and 2 bases stayed unmatched. Germline assignment: CDR1 MNHEY and CDR2 SVGAGI. CDR3 in amino acids: CASSYSRTSGTYEQYF. As DNA, the CDR3 is TGTGCCAGCAGTTACTCCCGGACTAGCGGGACCTACGAGCAGTACTTC.

The chain recombines TRBV12-3 or TRBV12-4 with TRBJ1-2; 9 nucleotides agree with TRBD1. CDR3 length: 13 amino acids. The V segment lost 6 bases and the J segment 8 bases; nucleotides outside the gene matches: 7. The CDR3 protein is CASSLGQGNGYTF. Written as DNA, the CDR3 is TGTGCCAGCAGCCTGGGACAGGGAAACGGCTACACCTTC.

The V gene is TRBV2, the J gene TRBJ1-1, with a weak D call TRBD1 (5 bases). This CDR3 is 13 amino acids long. In germline, CDR1 is SNHLY, CDR2 FYNNEI. Trimming removed 7 bases at V and 0 bases at J, with 9 bases between. CDR3 loop: CASNGGMNTEAFF. As DNA, the CDR3 is TGTGCCAGCAACGGGGGGATGAACACTGAAGCTTTCTTT.

This clone turned up a few times. CDR3 in DNA: TGTGCCAGTAGTATAGTCAGGGATGACTATGGCTACACCTTC. Translated, it gives CASSIVRDDYGYTF. V and J are TRBV19 and TRBJ1-2; D is possibly TRBD1 (5 bases). This CDR3 spans 14 amino acids. The V gene's germline CDR1 is LNHDA and CDR2 SQIVND (reference sequence). The V end lost 1 base, the J end lost 3 bases, and 9 bases lay between the germline ends.

V is TRBV6-4 and J is TRBJ2-2; 7 bases match TRBD1. The CDR3 runs 13 residues. In germline, CDR1 is MRHNA, CDR2 SNTAGT. The J segment lost 5 bases and the V segment lost 5 bases, leaving 2 bases of the junction unmatched. The CDR3 DNA reads as TGTGCCAGCAGTACACAGGGGACCGGGGAGCTGTTTTTT. Translated: CASSTQGTGELFF.

This chain joins TRBV12-5 and TRBJ2-7, with TRBD2 as a possible D gene (5 bases). V was shortened by 6 bases and J by 5 bases, with 8 bases between the two germline ends. Per germline, CDR1 LGHNT and CDR2 FRNRAP. The CDR3 totals 11 residues. CDR3 sequence reads: CASGSGDEQYF. In DNA, the CDR3 is TGTGCTAGTGGGTCCGGGGACGAGCAGTACTTC.

CDR3 sequence: CASSKTWTVFYEQYF. CDR3 DNA sequence: TGTGCCAGCAGTAAAACCTGGACAGTCTTCTACGAGCAGTACTTC. The V call is TRBV6-2 or TRBV6-3, the J call TRBJ2-7, with a weak D call TRBD1 (6 bases). This CDR3 is 15 amino acids long. Germline V gene sequence: CDR1 MNHEY, CDR2 SVGEGT. With 5 bases removed from V and 3 bases from J, the gap between germline ends came to 17 bases.

CDR3 in amino acids: CASSPPTVNTEAFF. In DNA form, the CDR3 reads TGTGCCAGCAGTCCACCGACAGTGAACACTGAAGCTTTCTTT. The J gene is TRBJ1-1, the V gene TRBV3-1 (or the pseudogene TRBV3-2); D is possibly TRBD1 (5 bases). CDR1 is LGHDT and CDR2 is YNNKEL in the germline V gene (reference sequence). The V gene lost 6 bases and the J gene lost 0 bases, with 11 bases spanning the gap. This CDR3 has 14 residues.

The V and J genes are TRBV19 and TRBJ2-1; 7 bases agree with TRBD2. From germline, CDR1 is LNHDA and CDR2 SQIVND (reference sequence). With V trimmed by 4 bases and J by 2 bases, 14 bases remained unmatched. CDR3 length: 18 amino acids. The CDR3 is CASSRVAGTGRAYNEQFF. The CDR3 nucleotides are TGTGCCAGTAGTAGGGTAGCGGGTACAGGAAGGGCCTACAATGAGCAGTTCTTC.

The gene calls are TRBV30 and TRBJ2-3; the D is unclear. Trimming stripped 5 bases from V and 4 bases from J, with 13 bases between. CDR1 and CDR2 (germline): GTSNPN, SVGIG (reference sequence). There are 13 residues in the CDR3. CDR3 loop: CAWSHNAPDTQYF. Here the CDR3 DNA reads TGTGCCTGGTCACATAATGCCCCAGATACGCAGTATTTT.

This chain connects TRBV6-1 to TRBJ2-3; D is uncertain. V lost 1 base and J 1 base, leaving 27 bases between the germline ends. Germline V CDR1 and CDR2: MNHNS, SASEGT. The CDR3 has 21 residues. CDR3 coding DNA: TGTGCCAGCAGTGAAGGGATCCCAATCCACCAGGCGGTCCGGGGCACAGATACGCAGTATTTT. Residues: CASSEGIPIHQAVRGTDTQYF.

The chain is built from TRBV30 and TRBJ1-4, with 7 bases identical to TRBD1. Unmatched junction bases numbered 10, after V lost 0 bases and J lost 0 bases. The CDR3 spans 18 residues. Per germline, CDR1 GTSNPN and CDR2 SVGIG (reference sequence). CDR3 residues: CAWSVGTALFATNEKLFF. CDR3 nucleotide sequence: TGTGCCTGGAGTGTCGGGACAGCACTCTTTGCAACTAATGAAAAACTGTTTTTT.

The V call is TRBV29-1, the J call TRBJ1-2, with TRBD1 identical over 7 bases. V gave up 7 bases and J gave up 3 bases; unmatched junction bases: 2. CDR1 is SQVTM and CDR2 is ANQGSEA in the germline V gene. The length of the CDR3 is 11 residues. CDR3: CSATGDYGYTF. The CDR3 coding sequence is TGCAGCGCCACAGGGGACTATGGCTACACCTTC. Full variable domain (rest looked up from reference TRBV29-1 and TRBJ1-2): SAVISQKPSRDICQRGTSLTIQCQVDSQVTMMFWYRQQPGQSLTLIATANQGSEATYESGFVIDKFPISRPNLTFSTLTVSNMSPEDSSIYLCSATGDYGYTFGSGTRLTVV.

This clone came up a few times. The chain combines TRBV5-1 with TRBJ2-1; TRBD2 aligns across 14 bases. The CDR3 has 17 amino acids. Germline trimming cut 4 bases from V and 4 bases from J; bases unmatched to any gene: 7. Germline V gene lookup returns CDR1 SGHRS and CDR2 YFSETQ. DNA for the CDR3: TGCGCCAGCAGCGTTGGACTAGCGGGGGGCCTTTACAATGAGCAGTTCTTC. Its protein is CASSVGLAGGLYNEQFF.

The CDR3 bases are TGTGCCAGCATAAAACTGGGGGGTGAGCAGTTCTTC. This translates into CASIKLGGEQFF. The chain couples TRBV6-5 to TRBJ2-1, with D perhaps matching TRBD2 (6 bases). Per germline, CDR1 MNHEY and CDR2 SVGAGI. The CDR3 covers 12 residues. The V gene lost 7 bases and the J gene lost 9 bases, with 13 bases spanning the gap.

The chain has TRBV2 and TRBJ2-2; D is perhaps TRBD2 (6 bases). Germline CDR1 and CDR2: SNHLY and FYNNEI. V was pared by 4 bases and J by 6 bases, with 18 bases between. This CDR3 region has 16 residues. The CDR3 bases are TGTGCCAGCAGTGGCCGGGACTTAGCGAGTCCCGGGGAGCTGTTTTTT. Its protein product is CASSGRDLASPGELFF.

The chain combines TRBV28 with TRBJ1-2; tentative D call: TRBD1 (5 bases). There are 13 residues in the CDR3. Germline V CDR1 and CDR2: MDHEN, SYDVKM. The ends were cut back, 8 bases at V and 2 bases at J, with 12 bases in the middle. CDR3 in amino acids: CASSQGGNYGYTF. CDR3 nucleotide sequence: TGTGCCAGCTCTCAGGGAGGGAACTATGGCTACACCTTC.

The gene calls are TRBV19 and TRBJ1-1; the D is unclear. Trimming stripped 5 bases from V and 5 bases from J, with 12 bases between. The CDR3 loop spans 13 amino acids. Germline V gene sequence: CDR1 LNHDA, CDR2 SQIVND (reference sequence). The CDR3 loop reads CASSPDAGTEAFF. CDR3 DNA: TGTGCCAGTAGTCCGGACGCGGGAACTGAAGCTTTCTTT. The variable domain in full, with the rest retrieved from reference TRBV19 and TRBJ1-1, is DGGITQSPKYLFRKEGQNVTLSCEQNLNHDAMYWYRQDPGQGLRLIYYSQIVNDFQKGDIAEGYSVSREKKESFPLTVTSAQKNPTAFYLCASSPDAGTEAFFGQGTRLTVV.

This chain joins TRBV5-6 and TRBJ1-1; D gene ambiguous. This CDR3 contains 13 residues. CDR1 is SGHDT, CDR2 YYEEEE, per germline. V lost 0 bases, J lost 7 bases, and 10 bases lay in between. CDR3 sequence reads: CASSLVGMSEAFF. For the CDR3, the DNA is TGTGCCAGCAGCTTGGTTGGTATGAGTGAAGCTTTCTTT.

The chain links TRBV27 to TRBJ2-7; 9 bases are shared with TRBD1. Unmatched junction bases numbered 3, after V lost 5 bases and J lost 4 bases. Looked up from germline, CDR1 is MNHEY and CDR2 is SMNVEV (reference sequence). The CDR3 extends over 13 amino acids. The CDR3 DNA sequence: TGTGCCAGCAGTACAGGGGGCACGTACGAGCAGTACTTC. Translation: CASSTGGTYEQYF.

This CDR3 is CASSIGAQRSQYF. DNA of the CDR3: TGTGCCAGTAGTATAGGGGCACAGAGGTCCCAGTACTTC. The V call is TRBV19, the J call TRBJ2-5, with unresolved D. Germline CDR1 LNHDA, CDR2 SQIVND (reference sequence). Trimming removed 1 base from V and 9 bases from J, with 12 bases in between. This CDR3 is 13 amino acids long.

This chain links TRBV27 with TRBJ1-2; no clear D. CDR1 MNHEY and CDR2 SMNVEV come from the germline V gene (reference sequence). This CDR3 comprises 14 residues. V lost 5 bases and J 5 bases, leaving 15 bases between the germline ends. CDR3 nucleotides: TGTGCCAGCAGTCGGGGTCGGGGAATATATGGCTACACCTTC. Protein sequence: CASSRGRGIYGYTF.

The gene calls are TRBV6-5 and TRBJ2-1; 9 bases agree with TRBD2. The CDR3 extends over 15 amino acids. V was clipped by 6 bases and J by 0 bases; unmatched bases: 3. Per germline, CDR1 MNHEY and CDR2 SVGAGI. The CDR3 region has the DNA TGTGCCAGCAGCAGCGGGGGGAGCTCCTACAATGAGCAGTTCTTC. It encodes CASSSGGSSYNEQFF.

The chain carries TRBV20-1 and TRBJ2-7, with 9 nucleotides matching TRBD2. This CDR3 has 15 residues. V was clipped by 4 bases and J by 1 base; unmatched bases: 8. From germline, CDR1 is DFQATT and CDR2 SNEGSKA (reference sequence). CDR3 amino acids: CSATESGRLSYEQYF. The CDR3 DNA reads as TGCAGTGCTACTGAAAGCGGGAGGTTATCCTACGAGCAGTACTTC.

The V and J genes are TRBV3-1 (or the pseudogene TRBV3-2) and TRBJ1-2; no definite D call. This CDR3 is 14 amino acids long. Germline V lookup: CDR1 LGHDT, CDR2 YNNKEL (reference sequence). The V and J ends lost 4 bases and 5 bases respectively, with 14 bases between them. The CDR3 is CASSPIVSEYGYTF. CDR3 bases: TGTGCCAGCAGCCCCATAGTGTCCGAATATGGCTACACCTTC.

This clone showed up just a few times. The CDR3 reads CASGFQGQNTEAFF. CDR3 bases: TGTGCCAGCGGATTCCAGGGGCAGAACACTGAAGCTTTCTTT. This chain links TRBV28 with TRBJ1-1, with D possibly TRBD1 on 6 matching bases. The CDR3 length is 14 residues. From germline, CDR1 is MDHEN and CDR2 SYDVKM. Trimming cost V 8 bases and J 1 base, with 14 bases left between them.

The genes are TRBV10-3 and TRBJ1-2; D is unresolved. Germline V lookup: CDR1 ENHRY, CDR2 SYGVKD. V lost 4 bases and J lost 4, with 4 bases in between. This CDR3 has 11 amino acids. The CDR3, as DNA: TGTGCCATCAGTGCCAGCTATGGCTACACCTTC. Its translation: CAISASYGYTF.

This clone has only a few counts. The chain joins TRBV15 to TRBJ2-3; TRBD2 is a possible D gene (6 bases). The V gene lost 4 bases and the J gene lost 6 bases, with 14 bases spanning the gap. Germline CDR1 LNHNV, CDR2 YYDKDF (reference sequence). This CDR3 is 14 amino acids long. CDR3 region: CATSTRTTGDTQYF. The CDR3 DNA reads as TGTGCCACCAGCACAAGGACTACCGGGGATACGCAGTATTTT.

This clone was found once. J is TRBJ2-7 and V is TRBV5-6; D is undetermined. The V and J ends lost 4 bases and 0 bases respectively, with 8 bases between them. The CDR3 consists of 13 residues. Germline V lookup: CDR1 SGHDT, CDR2 YYEEEE. CDR3 sequence (DNA): TGTGCCAGCAGCCAGACAAGCTCCTACGAGCAGTACTTC. Residues: CASSQTSSYEQYF. Variable domain in full (rest from reference TRBV5-6 and TRBJ2-7): DAGVTQSPTHLIKTRGQQVTLRCSPKSGHDTVSWYQQALGQGPQFIFQYYEEEERQRGNFPDRFSGHQFPNYSSELNVNALLLGDSALYLCASSQTSSYEQYFGPGTRLTVT.

The rearrangement uses TRBV18 and TRBJ2-3; the match to TRBD1 covers 8 bases. Germline values: CDR1 KGHSH, CDR2 LQKENI. The CDR3 extends over 16 amino acids. The J segment lost 5 bases and the V segment lost 4 bases, leaving 11 bases of the junction unmatched. The CDR3 DNA reads TGTGCCAGCTCACATTCTCCAGGGGGCGCAGGAGATACGCAGTATTTT. This codes for CASSHSPGGAGDTQYF. Filled out from reference TRBV18 and TRBJ2-3, the complete variable domain reads NAGVMQNPRHLVRRRGQEARLRCSPMKGHSHVYWYRQLPEEGLKFMVYLQKENIIDESGMPKERFSAEFPKEGPSILRIQQVVRGDSAAYFCASSHSPGGAGDTQYFGPGTRLTVL.